Shown below are 27 T cell receptor beta chains from a single sample sequenced in a study of low-dose radiotherapy and immunotherapy resistance in tumors. The authors amplified TCRs for roughly 20 PCR cycles with a constant-region primer and a V-primer adapter. TCRdb fed the reads into MiXCR, producing one record per CDR3 protein. Of tens of thousands of distinct CDR3 sequences in the sample, around 33% were seen once. The time point is: after trial treatment. Documented treatment: LDRT plus nivolumab, ipilimumab, low-dose cyclophosphamide and aspirin (RACIN trial). Sequences were derived from PBMCs, sampled after low-dose radiotherapy plus immunotherapy. The receptors derive from a male donor with rectosigmoid adenocarcinoma.

Ten or more counts support this clonotype. V is TRBV12-5 and J is TRBJ2-7; no clear D gene. There are 14 residues in the CDR3. Trimming left V 2 bases short and J 3 bases short, with 11 bases between. Looked up from germline, CDR1 is LGHNT and CDR2 is FRNRAP. The CDR3 here is CASGLPVPDYEQYF. CDR3 bases: TGTGCTAGTGGTTTGCCTGTGCCAGACTACGAGCAGTACTTC.

This clonotype was seen ten or more times. The chain has TRBV10-3 and TRBJ2-7, with 9 bases that match TRBD2. V trimming: 0 bases; J trimming: 4 bases; junction bases outside the gene matches: 7. The CDR3 totals 16 residues. Germline V gives CDR1 ENHRY, CDR2 SYGVKD. In DNA form, the CDR3 reads TGTGCCATCAGTGAGTCGGAAGCGGGAGGACTATACGAGCAGTACTTC. It is translated as CAISESEAGGLYEQYF.

Within the sample, this clonotype is medium-sized. The chain recombines TRBV28 with TRBJ2-1; D might be TRBD1 or TRBD2, each matching 5 bases. The CDR3 spans 13 residues. The germline CDR1 and CDR2 sequences are MDHEN and SYDVKM. V dropped 7 bases and J dropped 7 bases, with 14 bases sitting between them. CDR3 DNA sequence: TGTGCCAGCACCATAGCGCCAGGGAATGAGCAGTTCTTC. This gives the protein CASTIAPGNEQFF.

The chain has TRBV6-4 and TRBJ2-4; D is perhaps TRBD2 (6 bases). Trimming removed 10 bases at V and 1 base at J, with 8 bases between. CDR1 and CDR2 from the germline V gene are MRHNA and SNTAGT. This CDR3 comprises 12 residues. This CDR3 is CAIRGAKNIQYF. The CDR3 bases are TGTGCCATCCGGGGGGCCAAAAACATTCAGTACTTC.

In this sample, this clonotype turned up many times. This chain joins TRBV29-1 and TRBJ1-2; D is uncertain. This CDR3 comprises 10 residues. CDR1 and CDR2 from the germline V gene are SQVTM and ANQGSEA. Trimming shortened V by 7 bases and J by 2 bases, and 5 bases separated the two germline ends. CDR3 sequence (DNA): TGCAGCGCCTTAAACTATGGCTACACCTTC. Protein product: CSALNYGYTF.

This clonotype was seen ten or more times. The chain has TRBV6-2 or TRBV6-3 and TRBJ2-7; 8 bases are a match to TRBD1. CDR3 length equals 13 residues. CDR1 is MNHEY, CDR2 SVGEGT, per germline. The ends lost 9 bases at V and 0 bases at J; junction bases unmatched: 4. CDR3 loop: CARTGVHSYEQYF. The CDR3 DNA reads TGTGCCAGGACAGGGGTCCACTCCTACGAGCAGTACTTC.

The chain carries TRBV15 and TRBJ2-1; the match to TRBD1 covers 10 bases. Germline CDR1 reads LNHNV; CDR2 reads YYDKDF (reference sequence). This CDR3 is built from 16 residues. V gave up 5 bases and J gave up 8 bases; unmatched junction bases: 12. The CDR3 loop is CATSGRQGAPGDEQFF. CDR3 nucleotides: TGTGCCACCAGCGGTAGACAGGGGGCGCCTGGTGATGAGCAGTTCTTC.

This clonotype was seen many times. The chain joins TRBV9 to TRBJ2-1; TRBD2 agrees at 13 bases. There are 19 residues in the CDR3. The V segment lost 0 bases and the J segment 0 bases; nucleotides outside the gene matches: 6. CDR1 is SGDLS and CDR2 is YYNGEE in the germline V gene. CDR3 DNA sequence: TGTGCCAGCAGCGTAGGGACTAGCGGGGGCCTCGCCTCCTACAATGAGCAGTTCTTC. The encoded protein is CASSVGTSGGLASYNEQFF.

At least ten counts were recorded for this clonotype. This chain joins TRBV11-2 and TRBJ2-5, with D possibly being TRBD1 (5 bases). Trimming cost V 5 bases and J 5 bases, with 18 bases left between them. Germline V gives CDR1 SGHAT, CDR2 FQNNGV. This CDR3 has 15 amino acids. The CDR3 nucleotides read TGTGCCAGCAGCCTGACAGAGAACCGACCGGAGACCCAGTACTTC. It specifies CASSLTENRPETQYF.

This chain connects TRBV18 to TRBJ2-1; 10 nucleotides match TRBD2. Losses at the gene ends were 6 bases for V and 2 bases for J; bases not matched to a gene: 1. Per the germline V gene, CDR1 is KGHSH and CDR2 is LQKENI. The length of the CDR3 is 14 residues. The CDR3 DNA sequence: TGTGCCAGCTCTACTAGCGGGACCTACAATGAGCAGTTCTTC. Its translation: CASSTSGTYNEQFF.

This clonotype was seen more than once but under ten times. The chain has TRBV28 and TRBJ2-3; D gene unclear. The CDR3 has 13 amino acids. V lost 2 bases to trimming and J lost 2 bases, with 5 bases between them. From germline, CDR1 is MDHEN and CDR2 SYDVKM. CDR3 nucleotide sequence: TGTGCCAGCAGTTTACCGACCACAGATACGCAGTATTTT. It is translated as CASSLPTTDTQYF.

Of note for this clonotype: A far more abundant clone sits one base away, making this likely a read error. The V call is TRBV5-4, the J call TRBJ2-1; D might be TRBD1 (5 bases). The germline V gene encodes CDR1 SGHNT and CDR2 YYREEE (reference sequence). CDR3 length equals 15 residues. V dropped 8 bases and J dropped 6 bases, with 21 bases sitting between them. The CDR3 region is CARSQQAPPGNEQFF. CDR3 nucleotide sequence: TGTGCCAGGAGCCAACAGGCTCCCCCGGGCAATGAGCAGTTCTTC.

This clonotype was detected ten times or more. This chain connects TRBV4-2 to TRBJ1-3; D might be TRBD1 (6 bases). The germline V and J ends were trimmed by 0 bases and 4 bases, with 10 bases remaining between them. The CDR3 length is 15 residues. The V gene's germline CDR1 is LGHNA and CDR2 YNFKEQ. CDR3 nucleotides: TGTGCCAGCAGCCAAGACGGGGGCATAGGAAACACCATATATTTT. The encoded protein is CASSQDGGIGNTIYF.

This clonotype was recorded at least ten times. This chain joins TRBV5-1 and TRBJ2-1; tentatively, D is TRBD2 (7 bases). Trimming removed 4 bases at V and 0 bases at J, with 17 bases between. CDR1 is SGHRS, CDR2 YFSETQ, per germline. This CDR3 contains 17 residues. The CDR3 DNA reads TGCGCCAGCAGCCCAGGAAGGAGGGGGGGCTCCTACAATGAGCAGTTCTTC. Residues: CASSPGRRGGSYNEQFF. The complete variable domain, with remaining parts taken from reference TRBV5-1 and TRBJ2-1, reads KAGVTQTPRYLIKTRGQQVTLSCSPISGHRSVSWYQQTPGQGLQFLFEYFSETQRNKGNFPGRFSGRQFSNSRSEMNVSTLELGDSALYLCASSPGRRGGSYNEQFFGPGTRLTVL.

This clonotype was found a few times. V and J are TRBV29-1 and TRBJ2-1; D may correspond to TRBD1 or TRBD2 (5 bases each). The length of the CDR3 is 14 residues. Per the germline V gene, CDR1 is SQVTM and CDR2 is ANQGSEA. Trimming took 8 bases from V and 4 from J, leaving 18 bases between them. CDR3 sequence (DNA): TGCAGCACTAAATCCGGGACGACGTACAATGAGCAGTTCTTC. This translates into CSTKSGTTYNEQFF.

Comments on this clonotype: This sequence is one base from a far larger clone and is likely a read error. This CDR3 fails to terminate in the conserved phenylalanine or tryptophan, so it likely reflects a read error. The CDR3: CASRSSTDTQYS. CDR3 bases: TGTGCCAGCAGATCTAGCACAGATACGCAGTATTCT. This chain links TRBV6-6 with TRBJ2-3; D not resolved. CDR3 size: 12 residues. Between the trimmed V and J ends, which lost 6 bases and 0 bases, there was a span of 4 bases. Germline V gene lookup returns CDR1 MNHNY and CDR2 SVGAGI (reference sequence).

This clonotype was counted at least ten times. The chain employs TRBV6-2 or TRBV6-3 and TRBJ2-7, with a weak D call TRBD1 (6 bases). V lost 6 bases, J lost 6 bases, and 9 bases lay in between. The germline CDR1 and CDR2 sequences are MNHEY and SVGEGT. The CDR3 sequence is 11 residues long. The CDR3 protein is CASRSRGEQYF. In nucleotides, the CDR3 is TGTGCCAGCAGGAGCAGGGGCGAGCAGTACTTC.

J is TRBJ2-3 and V is TRBV28; weak D call: TRBD1 (7 bases). Germline CDR1 MDHEN, CDR2 SYDVKM. This CDR3 contains 15 residues. Trimming stripped 6 bases from V and 0 bases from J, with 13 bases between. The CDR3 DNA reads as TGTGCCAGCAGGCGCAGGGGGACTAGCACAGATACGCAGTATTTT. As protein: CASRRRGTSTDTQYF.

This chain joins TRBV5-4 and TRBJ2-7; possible D gene TRBD1, 6 bases. The CDR3 is 12 amino acids. V shed 6 bases and J shed 5 bases, with 12 bases lying between them. Germline V gene sequence: CDR1 SGHNT, CDR2 YYREEE (reference sequence). CDR3 nucleotides: TGTGCCAGCAACATACAGGGTGACGAGCAGTACTTC. Encoded protein: CASNIQGDEQYF.

The sample holds one count of this clonotype. With only one base between it and a far larger clone, this is likely a read error. The genes are TRBV6-1 and TRBJ2-7; no firm D call. V lost 4 bases and J 0 bases, leaving 7 bases between the germline ends. Germline V gives CDR1 MNHNS, CDR2 SASEGT. There are 13 residues in the CDR3. The CDR3 DNA follows: TGTGCCAGCAGTGTTGCCAGCTCCTACGAGCAGTACGTC. It is translated as CASSVASSYEQYV.

This clonotype was picked up a small number of times. This sequence joins TRBV4-2 and TRBJ2-1, with D possibly TRBD1 on 5 matching bases. This CDR3 contains 13 residues. Trimming stripped 0 bases from V and 13 bases from J, with 13 bases between. CDR1 is LGHNA and CDR2 is YNFKEQ in the germline V gene. The CDR3 region is CASSQEGHQRQFF. The CDR3 nucleotides are TGTGCCAGCAGCCAAGAGGGGCACCAGCGACAGTTCTTC.

This clonotype showed up many times. V gene TRBV29-1 combines with J gene TRBJ1-1, with a tentative D call TRBD1 (5 bases). This CDR3 is 13 amino acids long. Trimming removed 3 bases from V and 0 bases from J, with 8 bases in between. The germline gives CDR1 SQVTM, CDR2 ANQGSEA. The DNA for the CDR3 is TGCAGCGTTGAGGGGGTTTTGAACACTGAAGCTTTCTTT. This codes for CSVEGVLNTEAFF.

The chain recombines TRBV27 with TRBJ2-7; D is unresolved. V was pared by 5 bases and J by 0 bases, with 17 bases between. Germline loops: CDR1 MNHEY, CDR2 SMNVEV (reference sequence). The CDR3 sequence is 16 residues long. The CDR3 DNA reads as TGTGCCAGCAGTCCCTTAGGCGGCTCTAGCTCCTACGAGCAGTACTTC. Translation gives CASSPLGGSSSYEQYF.

The sample holds many counts of this clonotype. This chain connects TRBV15 to TRBJ2-2; no reliable D call. This CDR3 has 14 residues. Trimming removed 6 bases from V and 4 bases from J, with 12 bases in between. Germline CDR1 reads LNHNV; CDR2 reads YYDKDF (reference sequence). The CDR3 region is CATSFGTLTGELFF. The DNA of the CDR3 is TGTGCCACCAGTTTCGGAACCCTCACCGGGGAGCTGTTTTTT.

By sample share, this clonotype is medium-sized. V is TRBV6-6 and J is TRBJ2-1; weak D call: TRBD2 (6 bases). Looked up from germline, CDR1 is MNHNY and CDR2 is SVGAGI (reference sequence). This CDR3 is 16 amino acids long. Deletions cut 1 base from V and 0 bases from J, with 10 bases between. CDR3 sequence: CASSYFAGSSYNEQFF. The DNA of the CDR3 is TGTGCCAGCAGTTACTTTGCGGGGAGCTCCTACAATGAGCAGTTCTTC.

This clonotype was picked up many times. In DNA form, the CDR3 reads TGCAGTGCTAGAGATGATAGCGGGAGGACCATTAGCACAGATACGCAGTATTTT. It specifies CSARDDSGRTISTDTQYF. This rearrangement joins TRBV20-1 to TRBJ2-3; 10 positions match TRBD2. Germline-derived CDR1 and CDR2 are DFQATT and SNEGSKA (reference sequence). The V gene end was trimmed by 0 bases and the J gene end by 0 bases; junction bases not matched to a gene: 9. The CDR3 length is 18 residues.

This clonotype occurred many times. One end of the junction does not line up with germline, which may come from a read error. V and J are TRBV10-3 and TRBJ2-3; perhaps TRBD1 as D (6 bases). The CDR3 extends over 9 amino acids. Germline V gene data show CDR1 as ENHRY and CDR2 as SYGVKD. The CDR3 protein is CPRGDTQYF. The DNA of the CDR3 is TGCCCCAGGGGAGATACGCAGTATTTT.